These 8 T cell receptor beta chains originate from one sample sequenced in a study of blood T cells in healthy people across ages. The second PCR ran roughly 6 to 12 cycles with a sample-barcoded 5' primer and J-beta primers. TCRdb fed the 5' RACE reads into MiXCR, producing one record per CDR3 protein. The sample records roughly 1,800,000 distinct CDR3 sequences, about 49% being singletons. Input material: blood. Receptors originate from a woman aged 40 to 50 in good health.

CDR3 amino acids: CASSLNPRQGVDGYTF. The CDR3 DNA reads as TGTGCCAGCAGCTTAAATCCCCGACAAGGGGTCGATGGCTACACCTTC. The chain employs TRBV7-2 and TRBJ1-2; a weak D match, TRBD1 (5 bases). The CDR3 is made up of 16 amino acids. CDR1 and CDR2 (germline): SGHTA, FQGNSA. The V gene lost 2 bases and the J gene lost 6 bases, with 19 bases spanning the gap.

Many counts were recorded for this clonotype. The CDR3, as DNA: TGTGCCAGCAGTTTAAGGGTCCAAGAGACCCAGTACTTC. Its protein product is CASSLRVQETQYF. This chain connects TRBV7-2 to TRBJ2-5; D is ambiguous. CDR1 is SGHTA and CDR2 is FQGNSA in the germline V gene. V lost 6 bases to trimming and J lost 1 base, with 9 bases between them. This CDR3 is built from 13 residues.

The genes are TRBV12-3 or TRBV12-4 and TRBJ1-4, with 8 bases matching TRBD1. CDR3 length equals 15 residues. V dropped 5 bases and J dropped 4; count of bases not matched to a gene: 6. The CDR3: CASSVGQGFNEKLFF. The CDR3 coding sequence is TGTGCCAGCAGTGTCGGACAGGGATTTAATGAAAAACTGTTTTTT.

This rearrangement joins TRBV11-2 to TRBJ2-5; no clear D gene. Judging by the DNA end, TRBJ2-7 fits better; the J call may be wrong. Germline V gives CDR1 SGHAT, CDR2 FQNNGV. This CDR3 spans 14 amino acids. CDR3 region: CASSLDRRYYEQYF. The CDR3 nucleotides read TGTGCCAGCAGCTTAGATCGGCGCTACTACGAGCAGTACTTC.

The V call is TRBV18, the J call TRBJ2-2; 9 bases fit TRBD2. Germline V gives CDR1 KGHSH, CDR2 LQKENI. This CDR3 is built from 15 residues. V was pared by 1 base and J by 3 bases, with 0 bases of the junction left unmatched. The CDR3 region has the DNA TGTGCCAGCTCACCACTAGCGGGGGACACCGGGGAGCTGTTTTTT. This codes for CASSPLAGDTGELFF.

The V and J genes are TRBV5-1 and TRBJ2-7; D remains unclear. This CDR3 region has 15 residues. In germline, CDR1 is SGHRS, CDR2 YFSETQ. Deletions cut 0 bases from V and 3 bases from J, with 13 bases between. The CDR3 protein is CASSLEAGQYYEQYF. CDR3 in DNA: TGCGCCAGCAGCTTGGAGGCCGGTCAGTACTACGAGCAGTACTTC.

The V call is TRBV20-1, the J call TRBJ2-1, with no clear D. Germline loops: CDR1 DFQATT, CDR2 SNEGSKA (reference sequence). V dropped 1 base and J dropped 2 bases, with 12 bases sitting between them. CDR3 size: 15 residues. CDR3 DNA sequence: TGCAGTGCTAGAGGGGTCGAGACACCCTACAATGAGCAGTTCTTC. Protein sequence: CSARGVETPYNEQFF.

This chain links TRBV24-1 with TRBJ2-3; no definite D call. Trimming stripped 4 bases from V and 3 bases from J, with 10 bases between. Germline V lookup: CDR1 KGHDR, CDR2 SFDVKD. This CDR3 has 14 amino acids. The CDR3 DNA sequence: TGTGCCACCAGTGACTCTGGGCCAACAGATACGCAGTATTTT. It translates to CATSDSGPTDTQYF.